This is a list of T cell receptor beta chains from one sample in a study of T cell repertoires in cytomegalovirus infection. No antigens are known for them. One entry per CDR3 protein results from TCRdb running MiXCR on the reads. The sample carries 250,000 to 300,000 distinct CDR3 sequences, 22% recorded once. Sequencing was performed on cultured PBMCs, taken from culture after CMV antigen stimulation. All receptors come from a human donor in good health (CMV status not recorded). Some clones in this sample may be carry-over from other donors' samples. Each CDR3 is given without its conserved first and last residue.

V gene	CDR3 protein
TRBV10-2	ASSELGTSGTDEQF
TRBV4-1	ASSPSPATQNSPLH
TRBV14	ASSQHGVGRREQF
TRBV7-2	ASSFNRLDGELF
TRBV28	ASSLDGQGSSPLH
TRBV7-9	ASRAGATRTDTQY
TRBV7-3	ASSPTGHSTDTQY
TRBV7-2	ASSEISGANVLT
TRBV5-6	ASSLSRSDGYT
TRBV7-2	ASSFGDRALGEAF
TRBV12-3/TRBV12-4	ASSFGQRDYVQY
TRBV14	ASSFRGLVTDTQY
TRBV9	ASSVTGQIYEQY
TRBV28	ASSLVRDFRRYEQY
TRBV7-9	ASTLLEETQY
TRBV12-3/TRBV12-4	ASSSGTGNSPLH
TRBV19	ASSIDLGGGTGELF
TRBV12-3/TRBV12-4	ASSPQGAPDTQY
TRBV7-8	ASSLTGDGTEAF
TRBV19	ASSIRQGVNTEAF
TRBV3-1	ASTRLADLSREQF
TRBV27	ASSLTGNYEQY
TRBV11-2	ASSHGQGRETQY
TRBV19	ASISRSNPQPGANVLT
TRBV7-9	ASSPPPRITDTQY
TRBV28	ASSATWLRVDYGYT
TRBV12-5	ASGRGQPGLADRELF
TRBV7-9	ASSPPGQGGNEQF
TRBV27	ASWQNNEQF
TRBV10-2	ASSVRAWNTEAF
TRBV18	ASSPPWARNNEQF
TRBV12-3/TRBV12-4	ASSPFRGRRSGQPQH
TRBV29-1	SVELGTNSPLH
TRBV7-2	ASSFSEKLF
TRBV2	ASSSFQAGNQPQH
TRBV7-2	ASSPLQGLNTEAF
TRBV10-3	AISDSRTGALNEKLF
TRBV5-1	ASSPGLNSYNEQF
TRBV7-6	ASSPQPGQVDYGYT
TRBV12-3/TRBV12-4	ASSLNSGGVMNTQY